This T cell receptor beta chain was documented in a study of T cells after yellow fever vaccination. J lost 2 bases, V lost 4 bases, and 16 bases had no gene match. The CDR3 consists of 19 residues. The germline CDR1 and CDR2 sequences are SGDLS and YYNGEE. Using its own MiXCR run on the 5' RACE reads, TCRdb lists one record per CDR3 protein. Of around 50,000 distinct CDR3 sequences listed, 7% to 8.5% are singletons. The V call is TRBV9, the J call TRBJ2-2; 8 positions agree with TRBD2. The input for sequencing was CD8+ T cells sorted from PBMCs, taken roughly 15 days after the first yellow fever vaccination. The sequence derives from a man aged 18 to 30 who received the YFV17D yellow fever vaccine. This CDR3 is CASSPREREMTKNTGELFF. The DNA for the CDR3 is TGTGCCAGCAGCCCCCGGGAGCGGGAGATGACCAAAAACACCGGGGAGCTGTTTTTT.